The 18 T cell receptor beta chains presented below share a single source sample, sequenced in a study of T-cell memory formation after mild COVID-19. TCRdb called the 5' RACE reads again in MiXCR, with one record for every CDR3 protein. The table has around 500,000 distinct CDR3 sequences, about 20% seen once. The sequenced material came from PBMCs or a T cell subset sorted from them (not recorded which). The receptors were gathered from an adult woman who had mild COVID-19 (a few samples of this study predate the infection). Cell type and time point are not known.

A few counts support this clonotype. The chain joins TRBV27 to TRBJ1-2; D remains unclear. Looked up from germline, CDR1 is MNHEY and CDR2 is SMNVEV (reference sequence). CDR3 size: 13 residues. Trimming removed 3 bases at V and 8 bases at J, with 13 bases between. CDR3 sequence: CASSFLSPWGYTF. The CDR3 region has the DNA TGTGCCAGCAGTTTTCTCTCCCCATGGGGCTACACCTTC.

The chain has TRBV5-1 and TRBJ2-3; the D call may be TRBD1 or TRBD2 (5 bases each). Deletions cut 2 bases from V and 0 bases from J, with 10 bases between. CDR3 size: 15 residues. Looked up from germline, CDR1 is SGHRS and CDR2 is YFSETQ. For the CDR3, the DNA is TGCGCCAGCAGCTTCGGGACCATTAGCACAGATACGCAGTATTTT. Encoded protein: CASSFGTISTDTQYF.

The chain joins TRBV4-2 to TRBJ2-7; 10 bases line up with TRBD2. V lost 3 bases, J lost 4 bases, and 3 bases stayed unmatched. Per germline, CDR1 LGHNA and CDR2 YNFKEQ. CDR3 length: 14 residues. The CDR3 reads CASSHSSGGYEQYF. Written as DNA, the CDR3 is TGTGCCAGCAGCCACTCTAGCGGGGGATACGAGCAGTACTTC.

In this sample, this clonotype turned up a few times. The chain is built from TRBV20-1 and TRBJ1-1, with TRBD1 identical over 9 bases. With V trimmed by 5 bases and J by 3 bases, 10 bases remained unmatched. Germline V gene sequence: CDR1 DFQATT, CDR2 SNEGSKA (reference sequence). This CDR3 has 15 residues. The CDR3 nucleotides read TGCAGTGCTGGGGGACAGGGAGGGGTGTACACTGAAGCTTTCTTT. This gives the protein CSAGGQGGVYTEAFF.

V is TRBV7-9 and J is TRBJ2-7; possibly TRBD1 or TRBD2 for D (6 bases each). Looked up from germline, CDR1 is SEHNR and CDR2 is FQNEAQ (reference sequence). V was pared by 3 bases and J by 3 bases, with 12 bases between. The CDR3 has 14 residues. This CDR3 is CASSLDSGFYEQYF. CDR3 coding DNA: TGTGCCAGCAGCTTGGACAGCGGGTTCTACGAGCAGTACTTC.

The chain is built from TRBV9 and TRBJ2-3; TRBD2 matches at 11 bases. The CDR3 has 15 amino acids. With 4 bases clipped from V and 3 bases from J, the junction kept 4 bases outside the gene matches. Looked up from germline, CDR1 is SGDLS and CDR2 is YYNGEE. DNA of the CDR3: TGTGCCAGCAGCAAGACTAGCGGGGATACAGATACGCAGTATTTT. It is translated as CASSKTSGDTDTQYF.

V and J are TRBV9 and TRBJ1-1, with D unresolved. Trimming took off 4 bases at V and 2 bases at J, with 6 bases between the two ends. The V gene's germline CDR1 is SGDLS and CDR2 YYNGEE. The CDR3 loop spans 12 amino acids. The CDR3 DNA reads TGTGCCAGCAGCAACGCCAACACTGAAGCTTTCTTT. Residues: CASSNANTEAFF.

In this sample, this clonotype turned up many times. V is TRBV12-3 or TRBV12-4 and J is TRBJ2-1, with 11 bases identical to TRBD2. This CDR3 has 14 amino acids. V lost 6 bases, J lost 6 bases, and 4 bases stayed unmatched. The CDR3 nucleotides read TGTGCCAGCAGGGGGGGACTAGCGGTCAATGAGCAGTTCTTC. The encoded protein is CASRGGLAVNEQFF.

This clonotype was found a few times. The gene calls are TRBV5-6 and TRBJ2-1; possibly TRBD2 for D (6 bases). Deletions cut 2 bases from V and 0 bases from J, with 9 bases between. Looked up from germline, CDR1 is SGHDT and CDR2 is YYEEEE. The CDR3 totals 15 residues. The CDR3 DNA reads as TGTGCCAGCAGCTTCGTGGGGGGCTCCTACAATGAGCAGTTCTTC. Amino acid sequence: CASSFVGGSYNEQFF.

DNA for the CDR3: TGTGCCAGCAGCCAGGGCTTTTCGTCGGATACGCAGTATTTT. Translating it yields CASSQGFSSDTQYF. The chain couples TRBV4-2 to TRBJ2-3; D gene ambiguous. V lost 3 bases, J lost 6 bases, and 13 bases lay in between. CDR1 is LGHNA and CDR2 is YNFKEQ in the germline V gene. The CDR3 is 14 amino acids.

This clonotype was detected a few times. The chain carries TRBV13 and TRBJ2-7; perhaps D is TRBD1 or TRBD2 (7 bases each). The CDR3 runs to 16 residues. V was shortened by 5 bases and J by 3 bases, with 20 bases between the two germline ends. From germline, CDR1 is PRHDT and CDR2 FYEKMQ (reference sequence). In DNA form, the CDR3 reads TGTGCCAGCAGCCCCCGGGGGGACAGCTTTAGCTACGAGCAGTACTTC. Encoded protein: CASSPRGDSFSYEQYF.

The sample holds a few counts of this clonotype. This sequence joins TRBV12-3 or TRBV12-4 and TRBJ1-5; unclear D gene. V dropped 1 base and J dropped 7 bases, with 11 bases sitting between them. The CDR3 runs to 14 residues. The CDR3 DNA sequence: TGTGCCAGCAGTTTAGGAGGAGGGCGACAGCCCCAGCATTTT. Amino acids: CASSLGGGRQPQHF.

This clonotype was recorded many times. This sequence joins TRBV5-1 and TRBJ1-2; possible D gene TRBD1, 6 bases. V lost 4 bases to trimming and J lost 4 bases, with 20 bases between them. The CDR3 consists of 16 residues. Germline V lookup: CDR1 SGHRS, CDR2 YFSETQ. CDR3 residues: CASSPGQLLTSYGYTF. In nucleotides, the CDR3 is TGCGCCAGCAGCCCCGGACAGCTACTTACTTCCTATGGCTACACCTTC.

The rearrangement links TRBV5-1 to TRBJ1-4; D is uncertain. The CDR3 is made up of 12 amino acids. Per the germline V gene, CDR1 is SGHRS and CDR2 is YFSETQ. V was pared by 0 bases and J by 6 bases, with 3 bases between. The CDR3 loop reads CASSLEHEKLFF. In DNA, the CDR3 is TGCGCCAGCAGCTTGGAGCATGAAAAACTGTTTTTT. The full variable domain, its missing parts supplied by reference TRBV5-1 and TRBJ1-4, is KAGVTQTPRYLIKTRGQQVTLSCSPISGHRSVSWYQQTPGQGLQFLFEYFSETQRNKGNFPGRFSGRQFSNSRSEMNVSTLELGDSALYLCASSLEHEKLFFGSGTQLSVL.

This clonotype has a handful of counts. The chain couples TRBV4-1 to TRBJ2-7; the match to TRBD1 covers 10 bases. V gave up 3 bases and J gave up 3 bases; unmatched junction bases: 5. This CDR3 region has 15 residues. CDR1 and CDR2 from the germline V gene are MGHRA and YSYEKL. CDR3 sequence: CASSQKTGGHYEQYF. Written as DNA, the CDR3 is TGCGCCAGCAGCCAGAAGACAGGGGGCCACTACGAGCAGTACTTC.

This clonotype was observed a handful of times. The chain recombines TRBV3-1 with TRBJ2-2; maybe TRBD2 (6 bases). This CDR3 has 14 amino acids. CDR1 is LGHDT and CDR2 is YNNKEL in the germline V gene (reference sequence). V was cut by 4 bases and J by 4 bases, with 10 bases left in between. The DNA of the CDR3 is TGTGCCAGCAGCCGGGAGGCGGGCACCGGGGAGCTGTTTTTT. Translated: CASSREAGTGELFF.

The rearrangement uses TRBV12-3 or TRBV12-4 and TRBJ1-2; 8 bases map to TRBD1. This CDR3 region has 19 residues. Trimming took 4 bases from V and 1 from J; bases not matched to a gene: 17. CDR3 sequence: CASSSTTQGADRDNYGYTF. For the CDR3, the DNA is TGTGCCAGCAGTTCGACCACCCAGGGGGCAGATAGAGATAACTATGGCTACACCTTC.

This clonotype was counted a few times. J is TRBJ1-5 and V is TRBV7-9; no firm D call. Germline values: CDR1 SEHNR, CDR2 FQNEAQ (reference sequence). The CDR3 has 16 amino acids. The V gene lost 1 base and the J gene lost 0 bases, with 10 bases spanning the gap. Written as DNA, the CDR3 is TGTGCCAGCAGCTTAGTTGGAGGCAGTAGCAATCAGCCCCAGCATTTT. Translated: CASSLVGGSSNQPQHF.